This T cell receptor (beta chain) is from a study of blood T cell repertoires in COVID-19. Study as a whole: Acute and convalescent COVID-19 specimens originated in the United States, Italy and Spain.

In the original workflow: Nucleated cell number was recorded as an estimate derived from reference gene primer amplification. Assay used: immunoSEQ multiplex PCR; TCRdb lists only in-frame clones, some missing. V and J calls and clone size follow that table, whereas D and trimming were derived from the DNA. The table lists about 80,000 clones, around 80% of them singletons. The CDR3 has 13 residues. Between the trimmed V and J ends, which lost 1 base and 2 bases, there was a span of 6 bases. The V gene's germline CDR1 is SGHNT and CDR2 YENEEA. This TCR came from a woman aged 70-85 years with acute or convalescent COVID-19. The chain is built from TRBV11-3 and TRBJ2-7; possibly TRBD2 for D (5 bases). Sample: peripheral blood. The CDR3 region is CASSLGETYEQYF. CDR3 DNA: TGTGCCAGCAGCTTAGGGGAGACCTACGAGCAGTACTTC.